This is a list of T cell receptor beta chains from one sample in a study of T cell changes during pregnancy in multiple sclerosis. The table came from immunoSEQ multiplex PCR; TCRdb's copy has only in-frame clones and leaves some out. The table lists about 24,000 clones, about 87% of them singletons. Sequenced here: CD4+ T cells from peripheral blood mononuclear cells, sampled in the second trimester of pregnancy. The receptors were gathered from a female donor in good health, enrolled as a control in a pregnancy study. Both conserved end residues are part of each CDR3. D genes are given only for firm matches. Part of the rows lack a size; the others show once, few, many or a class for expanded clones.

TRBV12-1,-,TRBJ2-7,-,CASSPSGTSRNEQYF,TGTGCCAGCAGTCCCTCGGGGACTAGTCGGAACGAGCAGTACTTC
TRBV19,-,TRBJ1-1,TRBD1,CASTDRDNAEAFF,TGTGCCAGTACCGACAGGGATAACGCTGAAGCTTTCTTT
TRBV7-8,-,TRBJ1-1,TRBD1,CASSLETWDRVKNTEAFF,TGTGCCAGCAGCTTAGAGACGTGGGACAGGGTGAAGAACACTGAAGCTTTCTTT
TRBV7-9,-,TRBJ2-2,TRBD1,CASSPRTGGLNGELFF,TGTGCCAGCAGCCCCCGGACAGGGGGCTTAAACGGGGAGCTGTTTTTT
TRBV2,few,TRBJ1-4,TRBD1,CASRDRTGGREKLFF,TGTGCCAGCAGGGACAGGACAGGGGGAAGGGAAAAACTGTTTTTT
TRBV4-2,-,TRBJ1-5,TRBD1,CASSQDGTGGLSNQPQHF,TGTGCCAGCAGCCAAGATGGGACAGGGGGTTTGAGCAATCAGCCCCAGCATTTT
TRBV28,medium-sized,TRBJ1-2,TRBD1,CASTSYRGEGYTF,TGTGCCAGCACCTCATACAGGGGCGAAGGCTACACCTTC
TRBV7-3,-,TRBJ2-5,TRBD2,CASSLLAGGLETQYF,TGTGCCAGCAGCTTACTCGCGGGAGGGTTGGAGACCCAGTACTTC
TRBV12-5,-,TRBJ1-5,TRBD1,CASVPQGNQPQHF,TGTGCTAGTGTTCCACAGGGGAATCAGCCCCAGCATTTT
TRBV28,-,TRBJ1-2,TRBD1,CASSRTGGSRGYTF,TGTGCCAGCAGTCGGACAGGGGGCTCTCGGGGCTACACCTTC
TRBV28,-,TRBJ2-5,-,CASSEGGRETQYF,TGTGCCAGCAGCGAGGGGGGGCGGGAGACCCAGTACTTC
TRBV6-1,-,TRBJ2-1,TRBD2,CASNSGRASYNEQFF,TGTGCCAGCAATAGCGGGAGGGCCTCCTACAATGAGCAGTTCTTC
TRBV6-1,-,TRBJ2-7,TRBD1,CASSDRQGAPSEQYF,TGTGCCAGCAGTGACAGACAGGGGGCTCCCTCCGAGCAGTACTTC
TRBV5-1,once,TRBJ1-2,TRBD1,CASNLLGQGGYGYTF,TGCGCCAGCAATCTCCTAGGACAGGGGGGATATGGCTACACCTTC
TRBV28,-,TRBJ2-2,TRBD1,CASGRTGGYTGELFF,TGTGCCAGCGGCAGGACAGGGGGATACACCGGGGAGCTGTTTTTT
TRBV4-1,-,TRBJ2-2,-,CASSQDLDSSNTGELFF,TGCGCCAGCAGCCAAGACTTAGACAGTTCGAACACCGGGGAGCTGTTTTTT
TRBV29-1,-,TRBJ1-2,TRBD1,CSVATGTGKDGYTF,TGCAGCGTGGCTACCGGGACAGGGAAAGATGGCTACACCTTC
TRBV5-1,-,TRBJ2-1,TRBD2,CASSATVTSERILRDNEQFF,TGCGCCAGCAGCGCCACCGTGACTAGCGAGCGTATTCTTCGAGACAATGAGCAGTTCTTC
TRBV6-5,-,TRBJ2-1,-,CASSLPPNEQFF,TGTGCCAGCAGTCTCCCTCCCAATGAGCAGTTCTTC
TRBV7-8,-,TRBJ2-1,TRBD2,CASSSAGTSGRGEQFF,TGTGCCAGCAGCTCCGCCGGGACTAGCGGCCGGGGTGAGCAGTTCTTC
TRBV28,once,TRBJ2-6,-,CASSLRGRAGANVLTF,TGTGCCAGCAGTTTAAGAGGTCGCGCTGGGGCCAACGTCCTGACTTTC
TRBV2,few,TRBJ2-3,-,CASSDVFTDTQYF,TGTGCCAGCAGTGACGTGTTCACAGATACGCAGTATTTT
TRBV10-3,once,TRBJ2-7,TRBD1,CAISEPRDRGPEQYF,TGTGCCATCAGTGAGCCCCGGGACAGGGGACCCGAGCAGTACTTC
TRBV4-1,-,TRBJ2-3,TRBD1,CASSQDPVTGGGPDTQYF,TGCGCCAGCAGCCAAGATCCCGTAACAGGGGGTGGTCCAGATACGCAGTATTTT
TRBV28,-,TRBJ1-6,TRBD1,CASRDRANSPLHF,TGTGCCAGCAGGGACAGGGCTAATTCACCCCTCCACTTT
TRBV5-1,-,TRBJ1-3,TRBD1,CASSYTTGSSGNTIYF,TGCGCCAGCAGCTACACGACAGGGAGCTCTGGAAACACCATATATTTT
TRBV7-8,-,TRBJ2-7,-,CASSLARVATREQYF,TGTGCCAGCAGCTTAGCGCGGGTTGCCACCAGAGAGCAGTACTTC
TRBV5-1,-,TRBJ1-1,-,CASSLDTGLNTEAFF,TGCGCCAGCAGCTTGGATACAGGTCTGAACACTGAAGCTTTCTTT
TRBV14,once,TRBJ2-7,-,CASSHQPGAANPYEQYF,TGTGCCAGCAGCCACCAACCGGGAGCCGCCAACCCCTACGAGCAGTACTTC
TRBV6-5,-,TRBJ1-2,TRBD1,CASSQTQGARGYTF,TGTGCCAGCAGTCAAACTCAGGGGGCGCGAGGCTACACCTTC
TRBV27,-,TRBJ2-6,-,CASRGPYKSGRSGANVLTF,TGTGCCAGCAGGGGCCCTTATAAGTCAGGGAGGTCTGGGGCCAACGTCCTGACTTTC
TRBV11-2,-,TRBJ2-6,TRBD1,CASSLASPAGGSGANVLTF,TGTGCCAGCAGCTTAGCGTCCCCGGCAGGGGGCTCTGGGGCCAACGTCCTGACTTTC
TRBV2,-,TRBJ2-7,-,CASMGRGVGEQYF,TGTGCCAGCATGGGCAGGGGGGTTGGCGAGCAGTACTTC
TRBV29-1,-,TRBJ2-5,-,CSVSYGTVHQETQYF,TGCAGCGTTTCCTACGGTACGGTTCACCAAGAGACCCAGTACTTC
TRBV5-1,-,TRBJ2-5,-,CASSLYGGDGETQYF,TGCGCCAGCAGCTTGTACGGGGGAGACGGAGAGACCCAGTACTTC
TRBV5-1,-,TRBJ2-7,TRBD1,CASSYVGQGYEQYF,TGCGCCAGCAGTTATGTGGGACAGGGCTACGAGCAGTACTTC
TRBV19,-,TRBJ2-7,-,CASPLGAPYEQYF,TGTGCCAGCCCTTTGGGGGCTCCCTACGAGCAGTACTTC
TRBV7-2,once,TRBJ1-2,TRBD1,CASSLDRGYGYTF,TGTGCCAGCAGCTTGGACAGGGGTTATGGCTACACCTTC
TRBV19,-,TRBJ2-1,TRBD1,CASRTGTSEQFF,TGTGCCAGTAGGACAGGGACCAGTGAGCAGTTCTTC
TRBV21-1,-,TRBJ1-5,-,CASSKARGGNQPQHF,TGTGCCAGCAGCAAAGCACGGGGAGGCAATCAGCCCCAGCATTTT
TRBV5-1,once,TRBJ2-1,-,CASSLGQGEQFF,TGCGCCAGCAGCTTGGGTCAGGGTGAGCAGTTCTTC
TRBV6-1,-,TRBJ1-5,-,CASRFGDTPNF,TGTGCCAGCAGGTTCGGGGATACTCCGAATTTT
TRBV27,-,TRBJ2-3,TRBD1,CASSFDRGQYTQYF,TGTGCCAGCAGTTTCGACAGGGGGCAATATACGCAGTATTTT
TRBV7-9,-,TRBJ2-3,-,CASSFSKRRTDTQYF,TGTGCCAGCAGCTTCTCTAAGCGGCGCACAGATACGCAGTATTTT
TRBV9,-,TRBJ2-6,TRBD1,CASSVGQGKHSGANVLTF,TGTGCCAGCAGCGTCGGACAGGGGAAACACTCTGGGGCCAACGTCCTGACTTTC
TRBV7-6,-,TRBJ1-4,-,CASSRDSGRNEKLFF,TGTGCCAGCAGCCGAGACAGCGGGCGAAATGAAAAACTGTTTTTT